Below, 14 T cell receptor beta chains from the same sample are listed, as sequenced in a study of blood T cell repertoires in COVID-19. Using immunoSEQ multiplex PCR, the repertoire was profiled, and TCRdb retains in-frame clones only, with some absent. The table shows 120,000 or so clones, with approximately 90% occurring only once. Material for sequencing was peripheral blood. The source of these receptors is a woman older than 75 with acute or convalescent COVID-19.

This chain joins TRBV5-1 and TRBJ1-1; D is possibly TRBD1 (5 bases). The CDR3 consists of 15 residues. CDR1 and CDR2 (germline): SGHRS, YFSETQ. V shed 0 bases and J shed 6 bases, with 15 bases lying between them. CDR3 bases: TGCGCCAGCAGCTTGGCCATCCGTAGGGGCGCTGAAGCTTTCTTT. Protein sequence: CASSLAIRRGAEAFF.

The chain has TRBV4-3 and TRBJ1-2; TRBD1 matches 10 bases. V lost 2 bases and J lost 9; bases outside the gene matches: 12. Germline V CDR1 and CDR2: LGHNA, YSLEER. The CDR3 covers 16 residues. CDR3 protein: CASSQSSTPGQGSYTF. CDR3 sequence (DNA): TGCGCCAGCAGCCAATCTTCCACACCGGGACAGGGGAGCTACACCTTC.

CDR3 sequence reads: CASSWPDRGGYEQYF. CDR3 DNA: TGCGCCAGCAGCTGGCCTGACAGGGGGGGCTACGAGCAGTACTTC. The chain has TRBV5-1 and TRBJ2-7; 9 positions match TRBD1. V shed 3 bases, J shed 3 bases, and the junction held 7 bases outside the gene matches. The CDR3 runs 15 residues. Germline V lookup: CDR1 SGHRS, CDR2 YFSETQ.

V gene TRBV7-8 combines with J gene TRBJ2-3, with D possibly matching TRBD1 (5 bases). With 4 bases removed from V and 0 bases from J, the gap between germline ends came to 14 bases. The length of the CDR3 is 16 residues. Germline lookup yields CDR1 SGHVS and CDR2 FQNEAQ. CDR3 sequence reads: CASSSYRKSSTDTQYF. The CDR3 DNA follows: TGTGCCAGCAGCTCCTACAGGAAGTCTAGCACAGATACGCAGTATTTT.

The J gene is TRBJ1-4, the V gene TRBV2, with TRBD1 identical over 7 bases. The V gene's germline CDR1 is SNHLY and CDR2 FYNNEI. This CDR3 comprises 16 residues. V gave up 1 base and J gave up 13 bases; unmatched junction bases: 15. The CDR3 is CASSEGNRGTMIGLFF. The CDR3 coding sequence is TGTGCCAGCAGTGAAGGGAACAGGGGTACAATGATTGGACTGTTTTTT.

V gene TRBV11-2 combines with J gene TRBJ1-1; D is possibly TRBD1 (5 bases). Germline V lookup: CDR1 SGHAT, CDR2 FQNNGV. V gave up 5 bases and J gave up 3 bases, with 13 bases separating them. This CDR3 is built from 14 residues. CDR3 amino acids: CASSARVLDTEAFF. The CDR3 DNA reads as TGTGCCAGCAGCGCCAGGGTCTTGGACACTGAAGCTTTCTTT.

CDR3 residues: CASSLGSLNEQFF. The CDR3 DNA sequence: TGTGCCAGCAGCCTAGGTTCTCTAAATGAGCAGTTCTTC. The chain joins TRBV7-9 to TRBJ2-1; no clear D. This CDR3 is built from 13 residues. Trimming took off 5 bases at V and 7 bases at J, with 12 bases between the two ends. The germline V gene encodes CDR1 SEHNR and CDR2 FQNEAQ (reference sequence).

The V gene is TRBV7-2, the J gene TRBJ1-3; D call uncertain. Germline CDR1 SGHTA, CDR2 FQGNSA. V was clipped by 5 bases and J by 2 bases, with 10 bases between them. The CDR3 has 14 amino acids. As DNA, the CDR3 is TGTGCCAGCAGCCCAAGCGGGGCTGGAAACACCATATATTTT. This translates into CASSPSGAGNTIYF. Filled out from reference TRBV7-2 and TRBJ1-3, the complete variable domain reads GAGVSQSPSNKVTEKGKDVELRCDPISGHTALYWYRQSLGQGLEFLIYFQGNSAPDKSGLPSDRFSAERTGGSVSTLTIQRTQQEDSAVYLCASSPSGAGNTIYFGEGSWLTVV.

The V call is TRBV27, the J call TRBJ1-6; D is uncertain. The CDR3 loop spans 14 amino acids. The germline V gene has CDR1 MNHEY and CDR2 SMNVEV (reference sequence). V was shortened by 3 bases and J by 6 bases, with 9 bases between the two germline ends. This CDR3 is CASSFDTSNSPLHF. For the CDR3, the DNA is TGTGCCAGCAGTTTCGACACCAGTAATTCACCCCTCCACTTT.

The V and J genes are TRBV19 and TRBJ1-5; D not resolved. This CDR3 spans 18 amino acids. Germline CDR1 reads LNHDA; CDR2 reads SQIVND (reference sequence). The V gene lost 1 base and the J gene lost 4 bases, with 20 bases spanning the gap. This chain's CDR3 is CASSIGPRYGSPNQPQHF. The CDR3 DNA sequence: TGTGCCAGTAGTATAGGGCCTAGATATGGCAGCCCGAATCAGCCCCAGCATTTT.

This chain links TRBV3-1 (or the pseudogene TRBV3-2) with TRBJ2-2; TRBD2 matches 8 bases. Germline V gives CDR1 LGHDT, CDR2 YNNKEL (reference sequence). Germline trimming cut 3 bases from V and 7 bases from J; bases unmatched to any gene: 10. CDR3 length: 16 amino acids. The CDR3 sequence is CASSHSGGKGLGELFF. The CDR3, as DNA: TGTGCCAGCAGCCACAGCGGGGGTAAGGGCCTCGGGGAGCTGTTTTTT.

The chain recombines TRBV2 with TRBJ1-5; perhaps TRBD1 as D (6 bases). Trimming left V 8 bases short and J 0 bases short, with 11 bases between. The CDR3 is 14 amino acids. Germline CDR1 is SNHLY and CDR2 is FYNNEI. The CDR3 bases are TGTGCCAGCCAGGACAGTTATAGCAATCAGCCCCAGCATTTT. This gives the protein CASQDSYSNQPQHF. Supplemented by reference TRBV2 and TRBJ1-5, the full variable domain reads EPEVTQTPSHQVTQMGQEVILRCVPISNHLYFYWYRQILGQKVEFLVSFYNNEISEKSEIFDDQFSVERPDGSNFTLKIRSTKLEDSAMYFCASQDSYSNQPQHFGDGTRLSIL.

This chain links TRBV5-8 with TRBJ1-2; 10 positions agree with TRBD1. Germline V CDR1 and CDR2: SGHTS, YDEGEE. V shed 4 bases and J 3 bases; nucleotides not matched to a gene: 9. CDR3 length equals 16 residues. The CDR3: CASSADRGKLYYGYTF. CDR3 nucleotides: TGTGCCAGCAGCGCGGACAGGGGGAAGTTATACTATGGCTACACCTTC.

J is TRBJ1-6 and V is TRBV4-1, with 8 bases that match TRBD1. V was clipped by 0 bases and J by 7 bases; unmatched bases: 5. Per germline, CDR1 MGHRA and CDR2 YSYEKL. The CDR3 extends over 16 amino acids. The CDR3 loop reads CASSQDRRQGNSPLHF. In DNA, the CDR3 is TGCGCCAGCAGCCAAGATCGAAGACAGGGGAATTCACCCCTCCACTTT.